This T cell receptor (beta chain) is drawn from a study of blood T cell repertoires in COVID-19. CDR3 size: 17 residues. Germline V gives CDR1 SGHTA, CDR2 FQGNSA. The V end was cut by 1 base, the J end by 0 bases, with 13 bases between. Sequenced by immunoSEQ multiplex PCR; TCRdb stores in-frame clones only, minus some. There are approximately 120,000 clones in the sample; roughly four fifths occur only once, and over 15% lies in the top ten. Specimen: PBMCs or T cells enriched from blood (not recorded which). The chain links TRBV7-2 to TRBJ1-3; D remains unclear. The sequence came from a man aged 30-40 years who had recovered from COVID-19. CDR3 sequence reads: CASSLVVRSSSGNTIYF. CDR3 nucleotide sequence: TGTGCCAGCAGCTTAGTGGTCCGCTCTAGCTCTGGAAACACCATATATTTT. The full variable domain, rest sourced from reference TRBV7-2 and TRBJ1-3, is GAGVSQSPSNKVTEKGKDVELRCDPISGHTALYWYRQSLGQGLEFLIYFQGNSAPDKSGLPSDRFSAERTGGSVSTLTIQRTQQEDSAVYLCASSLVVRSSSGNTIYFGEGSWLTVV.